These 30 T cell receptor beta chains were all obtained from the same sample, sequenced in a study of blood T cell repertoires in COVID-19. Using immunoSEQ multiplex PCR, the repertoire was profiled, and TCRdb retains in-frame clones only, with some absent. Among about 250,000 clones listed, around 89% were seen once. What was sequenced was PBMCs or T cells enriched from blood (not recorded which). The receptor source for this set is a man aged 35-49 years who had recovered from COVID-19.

The CDR3 sequence: CASSHDKNLGQPYPYNEQFF. The CDR3 nucleotides read TGTGCCAGCAGCCATGATAAAAACCTGGGACAGCCGTACCCCTACAATGAGCAGTTCTTC. The chain has TRBV5-4 and TRBJ2-1, with TRBD1 matching 7 bases. The V and J ends lost 4 bases and 2 bases, in that order; junction bases with no gene match: 21. The CDR3 extends over 20 amino acids. Germline values: CDR1 SGHNT, CDR2 YYREEE (reference sequence).

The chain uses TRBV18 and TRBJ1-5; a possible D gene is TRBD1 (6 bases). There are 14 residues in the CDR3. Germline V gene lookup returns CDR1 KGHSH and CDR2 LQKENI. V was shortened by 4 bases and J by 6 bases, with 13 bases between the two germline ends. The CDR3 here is CASSQQGWSQPQHF. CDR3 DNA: TGTGCCAGCTCACAACAGGGTTGGAGTCAGCCCCAGCATTTT.

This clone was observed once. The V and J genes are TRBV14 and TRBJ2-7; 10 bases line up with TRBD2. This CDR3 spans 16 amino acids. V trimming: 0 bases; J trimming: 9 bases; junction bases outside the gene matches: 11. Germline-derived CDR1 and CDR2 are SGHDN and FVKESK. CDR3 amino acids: CASSQEGSGRKVRQYF. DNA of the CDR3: TGTGCCAGCAGCCAAGAGGGTAGCGGGAGGAAGGTTAGGCAGTACTTC.

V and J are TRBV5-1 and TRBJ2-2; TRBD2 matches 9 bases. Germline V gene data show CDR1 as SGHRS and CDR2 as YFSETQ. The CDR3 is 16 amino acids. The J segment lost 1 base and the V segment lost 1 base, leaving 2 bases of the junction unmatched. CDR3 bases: TGCGCCAGCAGCTTGACGACTAGCGGGAACACCGGGGAGCTGTTTTTT. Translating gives CASSLTTSGNTGELFF.

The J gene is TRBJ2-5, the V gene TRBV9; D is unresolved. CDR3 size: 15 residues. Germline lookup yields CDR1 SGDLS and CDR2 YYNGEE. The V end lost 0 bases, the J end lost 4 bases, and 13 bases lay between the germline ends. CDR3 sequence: CASSVEGISGETQYF. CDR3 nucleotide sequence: TGTGCCAGCAGCGTAGAAGGAATTTCGGGAGAGACCCAGTACTTC.

The CDR3 coding sequence is TGTGCCAGCAGCTCGCTGGACAGTTATGGCTACACCTTC. This codes for CASSSLDSYGYTF. This sequence joins TRBV7-9 and TRBJ1-2; D might be TRBD1 (6 bases). V was cut by 4 bases and J by 5 bases, with 11 bases left in between. The CDR3 runs to 13 residues. Germline V gene data show CDR1 as SEHNR and CDR2 as FQNEAQ (reference sequence).

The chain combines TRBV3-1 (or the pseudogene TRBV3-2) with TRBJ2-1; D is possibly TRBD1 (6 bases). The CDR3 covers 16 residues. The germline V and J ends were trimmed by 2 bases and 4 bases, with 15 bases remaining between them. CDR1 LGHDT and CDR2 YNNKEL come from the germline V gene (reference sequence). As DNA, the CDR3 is TGTGCCAGCAGCCAACCATACAGGGCCGGTTACAATGAGCAGTTCTTC. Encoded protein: CASSQPYRAGYNEQFF.

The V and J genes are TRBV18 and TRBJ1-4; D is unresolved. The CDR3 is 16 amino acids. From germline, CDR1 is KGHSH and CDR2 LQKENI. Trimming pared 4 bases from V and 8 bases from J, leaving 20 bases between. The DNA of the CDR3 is TGTGCCAGCTCACTGAAACGGCAGGAGGTGTGGGAAAAACTGTTTTTT. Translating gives CASSLKRQEVWEKLFF.

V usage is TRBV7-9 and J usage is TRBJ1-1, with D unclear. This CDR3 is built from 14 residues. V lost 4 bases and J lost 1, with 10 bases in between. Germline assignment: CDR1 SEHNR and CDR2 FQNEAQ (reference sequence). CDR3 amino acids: CASSSLTENTEAFF. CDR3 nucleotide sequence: TGTGCCAGCAGCTCCCTTACAGAGAACACTGAAGCTTTCTTT.

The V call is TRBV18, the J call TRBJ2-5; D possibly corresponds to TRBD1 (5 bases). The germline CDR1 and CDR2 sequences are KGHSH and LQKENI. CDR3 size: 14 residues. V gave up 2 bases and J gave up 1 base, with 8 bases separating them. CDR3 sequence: CASSPKGIQETQYF. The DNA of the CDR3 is TGTGCCAGCTCACCAAAGGGGATCCAAGAGACCCAGTACTTC.

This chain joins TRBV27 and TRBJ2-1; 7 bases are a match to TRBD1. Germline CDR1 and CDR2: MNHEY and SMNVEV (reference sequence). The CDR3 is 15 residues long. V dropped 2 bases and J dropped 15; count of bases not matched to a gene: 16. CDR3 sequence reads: CASSLKTGSFYQPFF. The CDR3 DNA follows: TGTGCCAGCAGTTTAAAGACAGGGAGTTTTTACCAACCGTTCTTC.

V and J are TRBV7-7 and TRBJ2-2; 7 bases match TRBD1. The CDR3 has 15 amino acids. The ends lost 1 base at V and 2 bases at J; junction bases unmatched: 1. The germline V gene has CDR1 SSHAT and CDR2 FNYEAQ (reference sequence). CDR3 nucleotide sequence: TGTGCCAGCAGCTTAGAAGGGGGCAACACCGGGGAGCTGTTTTTT. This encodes CASSLEGGNTGELFF.

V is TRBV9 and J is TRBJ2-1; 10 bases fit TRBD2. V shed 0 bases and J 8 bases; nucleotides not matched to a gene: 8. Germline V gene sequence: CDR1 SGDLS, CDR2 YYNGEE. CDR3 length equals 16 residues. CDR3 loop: CASSVGLAGASDEQFF. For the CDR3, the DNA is TGTGCCAGCAGCGTAGGGCTAGCGGGAGCCTCGGATGAGCAGTTCTTC.

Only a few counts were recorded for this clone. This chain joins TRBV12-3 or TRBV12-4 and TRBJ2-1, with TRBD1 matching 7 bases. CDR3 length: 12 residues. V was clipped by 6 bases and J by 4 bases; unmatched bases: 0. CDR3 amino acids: CASSRGYNEQFF. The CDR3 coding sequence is TGTGCCAGCAGCAGGGGGTACAATGAGCAGTTCTTC.

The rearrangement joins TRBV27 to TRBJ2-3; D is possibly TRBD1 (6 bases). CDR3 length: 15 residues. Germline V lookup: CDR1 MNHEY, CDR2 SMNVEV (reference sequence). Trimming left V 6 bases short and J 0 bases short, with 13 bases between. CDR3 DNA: TGTGCCAGCAGCATAAAACAGGGTAGCACAGATACGCAGTATTTT. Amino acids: CASSIKQGSTDTQYF.

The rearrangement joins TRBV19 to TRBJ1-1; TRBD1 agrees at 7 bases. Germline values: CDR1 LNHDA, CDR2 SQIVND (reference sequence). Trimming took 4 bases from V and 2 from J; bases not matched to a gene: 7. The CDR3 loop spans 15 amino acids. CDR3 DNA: TGTGCCAGTAGTAGGATGGGACAGATAAACACTGAAGCTTTCTTT. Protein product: CASSRMGQINTEAFF.

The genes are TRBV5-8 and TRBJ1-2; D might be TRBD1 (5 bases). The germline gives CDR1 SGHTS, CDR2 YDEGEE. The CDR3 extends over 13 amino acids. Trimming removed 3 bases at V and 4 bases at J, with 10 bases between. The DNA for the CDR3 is TGTGCCAGCAGCTATTCGGGGGTCTATGGCTACACCTTC. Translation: CASSYSGVYGYTF.

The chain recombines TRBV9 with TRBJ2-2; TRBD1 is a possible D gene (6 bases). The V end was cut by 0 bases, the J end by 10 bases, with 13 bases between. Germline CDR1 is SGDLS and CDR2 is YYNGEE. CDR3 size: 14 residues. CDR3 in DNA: TGTGCCAGCAGCGTAGCACAGGGCGGCGAGGAGCTGTTTTTT. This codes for CASSVAQGGEELFF.

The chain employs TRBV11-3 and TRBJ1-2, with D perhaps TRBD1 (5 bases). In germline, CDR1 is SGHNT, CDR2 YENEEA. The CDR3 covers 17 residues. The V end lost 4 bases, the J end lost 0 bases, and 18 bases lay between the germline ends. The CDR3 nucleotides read TGTGCCAGCAGCTCCCCGGGACGGACTAATACTAACTATGGCTACACCTTC. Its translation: CASSSPGRTNTNYGYTF.

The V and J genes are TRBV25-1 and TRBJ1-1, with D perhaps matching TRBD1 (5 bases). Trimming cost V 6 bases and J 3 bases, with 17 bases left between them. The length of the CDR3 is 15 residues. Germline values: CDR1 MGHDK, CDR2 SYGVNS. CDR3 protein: CASSPTDSVYTEAFF. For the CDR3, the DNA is TGTGCCAGCAGCCCGACCGACAGCGTATACACTGAAGCTTTCTTT.

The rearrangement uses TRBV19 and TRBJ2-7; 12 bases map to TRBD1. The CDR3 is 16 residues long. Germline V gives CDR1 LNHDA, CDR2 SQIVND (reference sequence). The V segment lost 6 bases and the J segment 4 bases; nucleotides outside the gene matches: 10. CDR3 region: CASRLAGTGGSYEQYF. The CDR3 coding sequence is TGTGCCAGTAGACTCGCCGGGACAGGGGGCTCTTACGAGCAGTACTTC.

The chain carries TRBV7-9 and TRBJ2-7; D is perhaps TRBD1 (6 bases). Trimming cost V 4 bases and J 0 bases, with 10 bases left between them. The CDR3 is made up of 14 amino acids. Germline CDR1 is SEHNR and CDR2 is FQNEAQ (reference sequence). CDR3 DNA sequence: TGTGCCAGCAGCTCCCAGGGGAGCTCCTACGAGCAGTACTTC. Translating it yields CASSSQGSSYEQYF.

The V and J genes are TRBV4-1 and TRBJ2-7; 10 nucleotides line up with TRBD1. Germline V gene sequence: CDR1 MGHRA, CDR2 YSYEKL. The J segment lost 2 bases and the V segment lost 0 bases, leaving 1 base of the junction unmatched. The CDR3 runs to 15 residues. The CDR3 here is CASSQEGQGAYEQYF. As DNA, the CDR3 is TGCGCCAGCAGCCAAGAAGGACAGGGGGCCTACGAGCAGTACTTC.

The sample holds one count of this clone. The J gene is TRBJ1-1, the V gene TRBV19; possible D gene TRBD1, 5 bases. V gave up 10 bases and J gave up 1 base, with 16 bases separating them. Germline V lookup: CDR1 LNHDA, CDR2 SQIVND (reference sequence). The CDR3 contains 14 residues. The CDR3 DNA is TGTGCCACCTCACGGGTAGGGGCGAACACTGAAGCTTTCTTT. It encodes CATSRVGANTEAFF.

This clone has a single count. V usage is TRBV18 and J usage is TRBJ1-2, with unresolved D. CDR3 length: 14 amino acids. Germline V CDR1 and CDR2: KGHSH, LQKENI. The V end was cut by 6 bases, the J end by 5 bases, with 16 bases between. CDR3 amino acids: CASSPGSSEYGYTF. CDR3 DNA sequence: TGTGCCAGCTCGCCCGGGAGTTCGGAGTATGGCTACACCTTC.

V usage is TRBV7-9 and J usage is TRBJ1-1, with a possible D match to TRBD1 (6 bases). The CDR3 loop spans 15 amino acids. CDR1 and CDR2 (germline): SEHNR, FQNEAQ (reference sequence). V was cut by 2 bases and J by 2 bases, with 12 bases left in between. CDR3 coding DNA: TGTGCCAGCAGCTTAATGGGGGCGCGTAACACTGAAGCTTTCTTT. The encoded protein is CASSLMGARNTEAFF. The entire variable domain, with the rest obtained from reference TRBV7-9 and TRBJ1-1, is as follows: DTGVSQNPRHKITKRGQNVTFRCDPISEHNRLYWYRQTLGQGPEFLTYFQNEAQLEKSRLLSDRFSAERPKGSFSTLEIQRTEQGDSAMYLCASSLMGARNTEAFFGQGTRLTVV.

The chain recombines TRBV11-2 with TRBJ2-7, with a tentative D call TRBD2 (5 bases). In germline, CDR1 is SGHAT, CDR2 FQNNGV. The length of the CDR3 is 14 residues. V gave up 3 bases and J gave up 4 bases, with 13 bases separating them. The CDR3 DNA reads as TGTGCCAGCAGCTTCGACTATCCCTCTTACGAGCAGTACTTC. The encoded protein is CASSFDYPSYEQYF.

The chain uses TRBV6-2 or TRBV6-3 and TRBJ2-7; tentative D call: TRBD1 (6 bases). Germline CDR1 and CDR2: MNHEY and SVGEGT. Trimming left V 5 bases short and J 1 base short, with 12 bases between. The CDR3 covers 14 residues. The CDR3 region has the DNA TGTGCCAGCAGTCAGAAGGACAGTTCCTACGAGCAGTACTTC. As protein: CASSQKDSSYEQYF.

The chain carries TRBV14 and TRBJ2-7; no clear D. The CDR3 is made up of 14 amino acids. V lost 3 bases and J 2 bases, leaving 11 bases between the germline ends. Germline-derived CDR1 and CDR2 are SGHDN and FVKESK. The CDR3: CASSHGVVAYEQYF. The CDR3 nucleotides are TGTGCCAGCAGCCACGGAGTAGTCGCCTACGAGCAGTACTTC.

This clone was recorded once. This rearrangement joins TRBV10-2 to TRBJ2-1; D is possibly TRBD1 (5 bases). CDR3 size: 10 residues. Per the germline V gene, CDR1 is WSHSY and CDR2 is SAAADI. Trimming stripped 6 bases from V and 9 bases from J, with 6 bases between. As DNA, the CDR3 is TGCGCCAGCAGGGACATTGAGCAGTTCTTC. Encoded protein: CASRDIEQFF.